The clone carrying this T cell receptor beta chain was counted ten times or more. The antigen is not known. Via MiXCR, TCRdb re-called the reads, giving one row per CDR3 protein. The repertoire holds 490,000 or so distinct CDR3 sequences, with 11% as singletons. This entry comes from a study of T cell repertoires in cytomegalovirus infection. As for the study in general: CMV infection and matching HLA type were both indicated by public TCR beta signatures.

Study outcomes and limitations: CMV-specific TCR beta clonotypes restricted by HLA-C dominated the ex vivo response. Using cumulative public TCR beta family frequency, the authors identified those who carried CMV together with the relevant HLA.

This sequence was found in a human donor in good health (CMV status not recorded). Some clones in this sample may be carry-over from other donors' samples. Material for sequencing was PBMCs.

The DNA for the CDR3 is TGTGCCAGCATACCGGAGACTAGGCAAGAGACCCAGTACTTC. It encodes CASIPETRQETQYF. The V call is TRBV2, the J call TRBJ2-5, with TRBD2 as a possible D gene (6 bases). The V and J ends lost 7 bases and 2 bases respectively, with 14 bases between them. The CDR3 covers 14 residues. Germline V lookup: CDR1 SNHLY, CDR2 FYNNEI.